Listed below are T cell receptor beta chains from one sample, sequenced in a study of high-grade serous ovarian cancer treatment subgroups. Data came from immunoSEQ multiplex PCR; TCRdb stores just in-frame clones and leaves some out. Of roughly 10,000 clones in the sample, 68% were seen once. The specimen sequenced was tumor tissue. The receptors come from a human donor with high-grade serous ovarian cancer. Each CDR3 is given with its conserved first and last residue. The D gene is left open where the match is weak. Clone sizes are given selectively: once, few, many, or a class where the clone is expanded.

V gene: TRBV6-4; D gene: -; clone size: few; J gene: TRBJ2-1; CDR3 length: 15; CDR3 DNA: TGTGCCAGCTCCGAGGGGGAGAGCTCCTACAATGAGCAGTTCTTC; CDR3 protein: CASSEGESSYNEQFF
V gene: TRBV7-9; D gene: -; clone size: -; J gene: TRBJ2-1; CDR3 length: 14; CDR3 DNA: TGTGCCAGCAGCTTAGCTGTAGCGTCCAATGAGCAGTTCTTC; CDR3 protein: CASSLAVASNEQFF
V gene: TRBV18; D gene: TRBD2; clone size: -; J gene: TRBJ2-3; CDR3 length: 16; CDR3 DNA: TGTGCCAGCTCACCAACGCGGACTAGCGGCACAGATACGCAGTATTTT; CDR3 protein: CASSPTRTSGTDTQYF
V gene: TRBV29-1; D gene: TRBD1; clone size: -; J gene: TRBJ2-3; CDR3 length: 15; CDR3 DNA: TGCAGCGTTGAGCCATACAGGGGGCTCGGAGATACGCAGTATTTT; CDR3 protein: CSVEPYRGLGDTQYF
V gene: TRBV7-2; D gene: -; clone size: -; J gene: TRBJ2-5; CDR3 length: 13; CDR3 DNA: TGTGCCAGCAGCTTAGGGCAGTCGGAGACCCAGTACTTC; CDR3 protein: CASSLGQSETQYF
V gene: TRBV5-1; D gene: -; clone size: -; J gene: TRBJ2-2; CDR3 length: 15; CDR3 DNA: TGCGCCAGCAGCTTGGCCGAATACGGAACCGGGGAGCTGTTTTTT; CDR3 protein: CASSLAEYGTGELFF
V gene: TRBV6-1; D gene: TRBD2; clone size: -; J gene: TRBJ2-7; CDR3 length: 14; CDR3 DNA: TGTGCCAGCAGTGAAACGGGGACTAGCTCAAAGTGGTACTTC; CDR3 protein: CASSETGTSSKWYF
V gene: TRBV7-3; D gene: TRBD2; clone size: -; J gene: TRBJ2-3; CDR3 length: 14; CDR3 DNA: TGTGCCAGCAGCCCTAGCGGACCCGCAGATACGCAGTATTTT; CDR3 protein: CASSPSGPADTQYF
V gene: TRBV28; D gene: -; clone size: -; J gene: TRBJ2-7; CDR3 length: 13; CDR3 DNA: TGTGCCAGCAGTCTCGGGATCCACTACGAGCAGTACTTC; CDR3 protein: CASSLGIHYEQYF
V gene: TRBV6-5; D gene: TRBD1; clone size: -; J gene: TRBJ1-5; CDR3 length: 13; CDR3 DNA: TGTGCCAGCAGACGACAGGGAGGTCAGCCCCAGCATTTT; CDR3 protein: CASRRQGGQPQHF
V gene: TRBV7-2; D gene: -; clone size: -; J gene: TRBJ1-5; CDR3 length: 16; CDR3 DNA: TGTGCCAGCAGCTTAGGGGTTATTTATAGCAATCAGCCCCAGCATTTT; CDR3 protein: CASSLGVIYSNQPQHF
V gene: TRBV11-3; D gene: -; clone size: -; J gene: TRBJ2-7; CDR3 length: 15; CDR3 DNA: TGTGCCAGCAGCTTAGGCCAGGGCGAATCCTACGAGCAGTACTTC; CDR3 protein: CASSLGQGESYEQYF
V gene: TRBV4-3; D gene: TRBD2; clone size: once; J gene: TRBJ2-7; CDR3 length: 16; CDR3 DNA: TGCGCCAGCAGCCAATTCCCGGGACTAGCGGGCAGCGAGCAGTACTTC; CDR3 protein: CASSQFPGLAGSEQYF
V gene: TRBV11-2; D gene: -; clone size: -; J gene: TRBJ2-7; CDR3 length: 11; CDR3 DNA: TGTGCCAGCAGCACGCACCTTGAGCAGTACTTC; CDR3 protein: CASSTHLEQYF
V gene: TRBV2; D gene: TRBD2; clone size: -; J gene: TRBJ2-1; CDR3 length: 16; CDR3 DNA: TGTGCCAGCAGTGCTACTAGCGGGAGTTCGAACAATGAGCAGTTCTTC; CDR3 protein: CASSATSGSSNNEQFF
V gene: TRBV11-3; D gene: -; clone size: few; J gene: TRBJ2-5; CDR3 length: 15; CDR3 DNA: TGTGCCAGCAGCTTAGGGAGGCGTGGAGGGGAGACCCAGTACTTC; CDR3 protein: CASSLGRRGGETQYF
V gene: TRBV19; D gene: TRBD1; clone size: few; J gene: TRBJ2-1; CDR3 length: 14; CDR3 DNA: TGTGCCAGTAGTCGGGACAGCTCCTACAATGAGCAGTTCTTC; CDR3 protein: CASSRDSSYNEQFF
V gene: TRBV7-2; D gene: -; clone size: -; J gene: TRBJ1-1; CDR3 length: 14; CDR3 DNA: TGTGCCAGCAGCTTAGAGGAGGGCGGCACTGAAGCTTTCTTT; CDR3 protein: CASSLEEGGTEAFF
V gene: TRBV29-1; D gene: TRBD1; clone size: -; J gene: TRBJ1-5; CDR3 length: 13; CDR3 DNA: TGCAGCGCCGGGACAGGGGATAGGCAGCCCCAGCATTTT; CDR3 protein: CSAGTGDRQPQHF
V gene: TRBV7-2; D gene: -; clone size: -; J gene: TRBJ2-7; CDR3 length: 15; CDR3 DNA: TGTGCCAGCAGCTTAGGACCGGGAAAGCAGTACGAGCAGTACTTC; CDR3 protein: CASSLGPGKQYEQYF
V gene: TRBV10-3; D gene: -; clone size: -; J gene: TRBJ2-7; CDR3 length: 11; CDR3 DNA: TGTGCCATCAGTGGAACCTACGAGCAGTACTTC; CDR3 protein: CAISGTYEQYF
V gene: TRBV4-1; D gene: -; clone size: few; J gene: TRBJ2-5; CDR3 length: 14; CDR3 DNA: TGCGCCAGCAGCCCCCGGAGATGGGAGGAGACCCAGTACTTC; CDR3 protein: CASSPRRWEETQYF
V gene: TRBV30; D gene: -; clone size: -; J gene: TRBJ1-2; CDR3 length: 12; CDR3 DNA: TGTGCCTGGAGTTACCAGGGGTATGGCTACACCTTC; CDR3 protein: CAWSYQGYGYTF
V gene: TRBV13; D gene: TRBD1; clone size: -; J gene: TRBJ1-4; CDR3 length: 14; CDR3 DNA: TGTGCCAGCAGCCGAGGGACAGGGGGTGAAAAACTGTTTTTT; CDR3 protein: CASSRGTGGEKLFF
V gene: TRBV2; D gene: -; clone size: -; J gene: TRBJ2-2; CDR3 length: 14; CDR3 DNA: TGTGCCAGCAGTGCGGAGGGGGGCACCGGGGAGCTGTTTTTT; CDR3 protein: CASSAEGGTGELFF
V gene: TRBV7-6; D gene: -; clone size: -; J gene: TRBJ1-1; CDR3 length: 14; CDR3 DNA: TGTGCCAGCAGCTTATCCGTAGACAACACTGAAGCTTTCTTT; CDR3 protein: CASSLSVDNTEAFF
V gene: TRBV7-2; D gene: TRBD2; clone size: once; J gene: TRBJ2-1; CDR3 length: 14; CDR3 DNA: TGTGCCAGCAGCGCGGGGGGGTCCTACAATGAGCAGTTCTTC; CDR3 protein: CASSAGGSYNEQFF
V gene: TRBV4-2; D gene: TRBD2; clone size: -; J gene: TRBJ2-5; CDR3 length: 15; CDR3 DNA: TGTGCCAGCAGCCGCGAGCGGGAGGTTGCGGAGACCCAGTACTTC; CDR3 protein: CASSREREVAETQYF
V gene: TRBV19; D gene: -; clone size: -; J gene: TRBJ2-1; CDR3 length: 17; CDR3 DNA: TGTGCCAGTAGTAACATAGCTAGCGCCATAGGTGGGGATGAGCAGTTCTTC; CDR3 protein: CASSNIASAIGGDEQFF
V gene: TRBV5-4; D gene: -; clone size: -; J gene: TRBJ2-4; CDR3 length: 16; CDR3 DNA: TGTGCCAGCACCAGAGGGGGAGGAGGGGCCAAAAACATTCAGTACTTC; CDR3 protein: CASTRGGGGAKNIQYF
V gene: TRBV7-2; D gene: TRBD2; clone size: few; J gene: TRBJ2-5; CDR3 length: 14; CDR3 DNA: TGTGCCAGCAGCTCCAGACTAGCGGAAGAGACCCAGTACTTC; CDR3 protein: CASSSRLAEETQYF
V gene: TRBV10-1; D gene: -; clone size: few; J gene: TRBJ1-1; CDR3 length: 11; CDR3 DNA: TGCGCCAGCAGTCGAAGGGGGAGACGGGTCTTT; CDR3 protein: CASSRRGRRVF
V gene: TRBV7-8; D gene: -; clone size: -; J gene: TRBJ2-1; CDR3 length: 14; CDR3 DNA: TGTGCCAGCAGCTTGACAAGTTTGTACAATGAGCAGTTCTTC; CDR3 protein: CASSLTSLYNEQFF
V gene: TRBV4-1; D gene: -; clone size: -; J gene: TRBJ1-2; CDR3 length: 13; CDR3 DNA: TGCGCCAGCAGCCAAGACAGAAACTATGGCTACACCTTC; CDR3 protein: CASSQDRNYGYTF
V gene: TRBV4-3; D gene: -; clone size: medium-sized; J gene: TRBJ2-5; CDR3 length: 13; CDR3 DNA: TGCGCCAGCAGCCAAGGTCTAGCAGAGACCCAGTACTTC; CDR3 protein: CASSQGLAETQYF
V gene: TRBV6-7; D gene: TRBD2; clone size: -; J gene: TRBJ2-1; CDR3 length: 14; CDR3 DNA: TGTGCCAGCAGACGGACTAGCGGGTGGAATGAGCAGTTCTTC; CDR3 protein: CASRRTSGWNEQFF
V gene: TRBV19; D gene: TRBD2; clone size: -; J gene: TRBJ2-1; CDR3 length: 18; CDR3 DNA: TGTGCCAGTAGTCCGGGACTAGCGGCCCCTCAAACTTACAATGAGCAGTTCTTC; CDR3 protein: CASSPGLAAPQTYNEQFF
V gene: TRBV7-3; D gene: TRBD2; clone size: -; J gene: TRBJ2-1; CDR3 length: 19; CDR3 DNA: TGTGCCAGCAGCCCTAATGCGTTAGCGGGAGCAAGGGGCTACAATGAGCAGTTCTTC; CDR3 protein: CASSPNALAGARGYNEQFF
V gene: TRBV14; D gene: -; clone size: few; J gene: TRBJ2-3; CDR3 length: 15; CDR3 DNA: TGTGCCAGCAGCCAAGATTGGCTAGCTAGGGATACGCAGTATTTT; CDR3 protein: CASSQDWLARDTQYF
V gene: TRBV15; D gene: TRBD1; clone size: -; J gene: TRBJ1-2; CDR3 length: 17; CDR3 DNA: TGTGCCACCAGCAGATGGATTGGGGGACAGGTTAACCATGGCTACACCTTC; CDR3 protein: CATSRWIGGQVNHGYTF
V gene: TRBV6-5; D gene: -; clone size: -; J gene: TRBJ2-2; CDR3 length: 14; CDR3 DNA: TGTGCCAGCATGAGGGGGGTGTTGACCGGGGAGCTGTTTTTT; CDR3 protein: CASMRGVLTGELFF
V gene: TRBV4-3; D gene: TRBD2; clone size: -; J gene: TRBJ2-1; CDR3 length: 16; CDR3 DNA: TGCGCCAGCAGCCAAGTCGGCGGGAGGGCCGCAGGTGAGCAGTTCTTC; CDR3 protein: CASSQVGGRAAGEQFF
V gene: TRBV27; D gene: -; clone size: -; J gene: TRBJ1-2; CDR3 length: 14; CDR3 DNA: TGTGCCAGCAGTTTAGCAGGGGACCCCGCGGGCTACACCTTC; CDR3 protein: CASSLAGDPAGYTF
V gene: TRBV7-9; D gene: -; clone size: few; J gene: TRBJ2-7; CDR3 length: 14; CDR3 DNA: TGTGCCAGCAGCGGGTACAGGGACCCATACGAGCAGTACTTC; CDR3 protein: CASSGYRDPYEQYF
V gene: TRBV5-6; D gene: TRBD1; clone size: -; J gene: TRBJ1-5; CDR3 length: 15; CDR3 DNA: TGTGCCAGCAGCCCCGGGACAGCGAAATCCCAGCCCCAGCATTTT; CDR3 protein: CASSPGTAKSQPQHF
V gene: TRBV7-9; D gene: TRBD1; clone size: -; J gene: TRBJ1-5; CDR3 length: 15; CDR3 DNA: TGTGCCAGCAGGCGGGGACAGGGTGGGACTCAGCCCCAGCATTTT; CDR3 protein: CASRRGQGGTQPQHF
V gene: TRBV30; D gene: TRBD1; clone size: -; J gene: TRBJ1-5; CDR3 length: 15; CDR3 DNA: TGTGCCTGGAGTACAGGGGGCCTCCTCAATCAGCCCCAGCATTTT; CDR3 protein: CAWSTGGLLNQPQHF
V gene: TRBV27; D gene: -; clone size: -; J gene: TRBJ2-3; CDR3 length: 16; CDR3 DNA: TGTGCCAGCAGTTTTTGGTCCAGGGCCTACACAGATACGCAGTATTTT; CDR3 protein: CASSFWSRAYTDTQYF
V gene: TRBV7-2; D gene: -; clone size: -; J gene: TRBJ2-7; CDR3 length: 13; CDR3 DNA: TGTGCCAGCAGCTTAGGAAGGGAATACGAGCAGTACTTC; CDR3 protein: CASSLGREYEQYF
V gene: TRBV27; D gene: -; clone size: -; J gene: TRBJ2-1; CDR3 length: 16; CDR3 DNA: TGTGCCAGCAGAAGGGCGACAGGCGTCTCCTACAATGAGCAGTTCTTC; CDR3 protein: CASRRATGVSYNEQFF
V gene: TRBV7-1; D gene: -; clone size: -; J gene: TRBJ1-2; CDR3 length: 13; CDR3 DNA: TGTGCCAGCAGCTTGGGTGGGAGGGCTGGCTACACCTTC; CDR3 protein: CASSLGGRAGYTF
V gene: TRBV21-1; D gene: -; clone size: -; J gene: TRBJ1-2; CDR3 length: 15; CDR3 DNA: TGTGCCAGCAGCAAAGGGACAGCGAAACACTATGGCTACACCTTC; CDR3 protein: CASSKGTAKHYGYTF
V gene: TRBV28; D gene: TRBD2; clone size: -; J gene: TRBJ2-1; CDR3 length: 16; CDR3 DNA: TGTGCCAGCACCCTAGCGGGAGCCTCTAGAAACAATGAGCAGTTCTTC; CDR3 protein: CASTLAGASRNNEQFF
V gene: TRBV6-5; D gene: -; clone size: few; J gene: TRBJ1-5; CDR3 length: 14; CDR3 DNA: TGTGCCAGCAGTCCATGGGGGGTTGGGTCGCCCCAGCATTTT; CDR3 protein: CASSPWGVGSPQHF
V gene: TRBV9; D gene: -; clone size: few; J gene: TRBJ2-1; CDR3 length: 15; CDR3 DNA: TGTGCCAGCAGCGTAGTTGACAGTACCTACAATGAGCAGTTCTTC; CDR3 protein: CASSVVDSTYNEQFF
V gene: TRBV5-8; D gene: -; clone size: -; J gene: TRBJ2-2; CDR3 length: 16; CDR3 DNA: TGTGCCAGCAGCTCTGGGACGACATCGAACACCGGGGAGCTGTTTTTT; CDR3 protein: CASSSGTTSNTGELFF
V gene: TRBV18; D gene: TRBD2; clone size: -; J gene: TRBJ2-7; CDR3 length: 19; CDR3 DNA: TGTGCCAGCTCACCCGAATCCTCGGAGACTAGCGTTTCCTCCTACGAGCAGTACTTC; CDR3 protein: CASSPESSETSVSSYEQYF